The next 18 T cell receptor beta chains were all read from a single sample in a study of metastatic and nonmetastatic thyroid tumors. Through MiXCR, TCRdb re-clonotyped the PCR reads. The sample carries tens of thousands of clones, 17% recorded once. Patients underwent thyroid surgery, and none had received any treatment before it. Sequencing was done on a sample of blood. The source of these receptors is a male donor with papillary thyroid cancer or a benign thyroid nodule (not recorded which). Some clones in this sample may be carry-over from other donors' samples.

This chain joins TRBV12-3 or TRBV12-4 and TRBJ2-5, with 10 bases aligning to TRBD2. V lost 6 bases to trimming and J lost 1 base; unmatched junction nucleotides: 8. The CDR3 has 16 amino acids. CDR3 region: CASSPGLAWGQETQYF. The CDR3 nucleotides read TGTGCCAGCAGCCCGGGACTAGCGTGGGGCCAAGAGACCCAGTACTTC.

As regards this clone: A much larger clone differs from this one at a single base, so this may be a read error. The chain uses TRBV6-1 and TRBJ2-5; D call uncertain. The CDR3 spans 10 residues. Per the germline V gene, CDR1 is MNHNS and CDR2 is SASEGT. The V end lost 10 bases, the J end lost 9 bases, and 12 bases lay between the germline ends. The CDR3 region is CATGSPSQYF. The CDR3, as DNA: TGTGCCACCGGAAGCCCGTCCCAGTACTTC.

To note about this clone: At one end the junction does not follow the germline gene, possibly because of a read error. The chain combines TRBV13 with TRBJ2-7, with D perhaps TRBD2 (5 bases). Germline CDR1 PRHDT, CDR2 FYEKMQ (reference sequence). The length of the CDR3 is 14 residues. The DNA of the CDR3 is TGTGCCAACAGCTTAATAGCGATACCATACGAGCAGTACTTC. This gives the protein CANSLIAIPYEQYF.

Ten or more counts support this clone. J is TRBJ1-1 and V is TRBV7-8; D remains ambiguous. Germline V CDR1 and CDR2: SGHVS, FQNEAQ. This CDR3 has 13 amino acids. Trimming took off 2 bases at V and 3 bases at J, with 7 bases between the two ends. The CDR3 is CASSLLTYTEAFF. The CDR3 DNA reads TGTGCCAGCAGCTTACTCACTTACACTGAAGCTTTCTTT.

This clone was found many times. The rearrangement links TRBV2 to TRBJ1-5; weak D call: TRBD1 (6 bases). CDR1 is SNHLY and CDR2 is FYNNEI in the germline V gene. The CDR3 has 13 amino acids. V was shortened by 6 bases and J by 7 bases, with 13 bases between the two germline ends. For the CDR3, the DNA is TGTGCCAGCAGCTTGCAGGGGTACCAGCCCCAGCATTTT. Translated: CASSLQGYQPQHF.

This clone was detected ten times or more. This chain connects TRBV24-1 to TRBJ2-1; 8 bases are a match to TRBD2. CDR3 length: 17 amino acids. With V trimmed by 4 bases and J by 5 bases, 12 bases remained unmatched. The V gene's germline CDR1 is KGHDR and CDR2 SFDVKD. The CDR3 DNA follows: TGTGCCACCAGTGACCCTACAACTAGCGGAGCCGACAATGAGCAGTTCTTC. This sequence encodes CATSDPTTSGADNEQFF.

This chain joins TRBV11-2 and TRBJ2-3, with D hard to call. Germline CDR1 reads SGHAT; CDR2 reads FQNNGV. Trimming removed 6 bases at V and 2 bases at J, with 21 bases between. This CDR3 region has 17 residues. The CDR3 spells CASRILGWAIATDTQYF. CDR3 in DNA: TGTGCCAGCAGAATCCTAGGATGGGCCATAGCCACAGATACGCAGTATTTT.

This clone was detected ten times or more. This chain joins TRBV7-3 and TRBJ2-3; 8 bases fit TRBD2. The CDR3 is made up of 15 amino acids. Germline trimming cut 5 bases from V and 1 base from J; bases unmatched to any gene: 5. CDR1 SGHTA and CDR2 FQGTGA come from the germline V gene. The CDR3 DNA follows: TGTGCCAGCAGCCCGACTAGCGCGGGCACAGATACGCAGTATTTT. Protein: CASSPTSAGTDTQYF.

This clone appeared many times. The genes are TRBV20-1 and TRBJ2-3, with D possibly being TRBD2 (6 bases). Trimming left V 6 bases short and J 2 bases short, with 18 bases between. Germline V gene data show CDR1 as DFQATT and CDR2 as SNEGSKA (reference sequence). The CDR3 consists of 15 residues. CDR3 sequence reads: CSAPRTTRSTDTQYF. CDR3 in DNA: TGCAGTGCCCCCCGGACTACTAGATCCACAGATACGCAGTATTTT.

This clone has a count of ten or more. The chain combines TRBV19 with TRBJ1-1, with 10 bases that match TRBD1. Germline CDR1 and CDR2: LNHDA and SQIVND (reference sequence). The CDR3 loop spans 14 amino acids. J gave up 4 bases and V 7 bases, and 6 bases lay outside the gene matches. DNA of the CDR3: TGTGCCAGTAATCCGGGACAGGGGCGCACTGAAGCTTTCTTT. Its protein is CASNPGQGRTEAFF.

This clone was detected only a few times. Sequence at one end of the junction differs from germline and may be a read error. The rearrangement uses TRBV10-3 and TRBJ2-3; 9 bases agree with TRBD2. The CDR3 runs 15 residues. Germline V gene data show CDR1 as ENHRY and CDR2 as SYGVKD. CDR3 region: CAISEGGGGADTQYF. CDR3 nucleotide sequence: TGTGCCATTAGTGAGGGCGGGGGGGGCGCAGATACGCAGTATTTT.

This clone was picked up a small number of times. V usage is TRBV6-1 and J usage is TRBJ1-2, with D maybe TRBD1 (6 bases). This CDR3 spans 15 amino acids. Germline CDR1 reads MNHNS; CDR2 reads SASEGT. V lost 9 bases to trimming and J lost 4 bases, with 21 bases between them. The CDR3 DNA sequence: TGTGCCAGTCCCGTACAGGGAAGTATCAGCTATGGCTACACCTTC. This encodes CASPVQGSISYGYTF.

This clone was observed many times. The rearrangement joins TRBV27 to TRBJ1-2; D call uncertain. Germline V CDR1 and CDR2: MNHEY, SMNVEV (reference sequence). The CDR3 has 12 amino acids. Trimming shortened V by 5 bases and J by 8 bases, and 12 bases separated the two germline ends. The CDR3 protein is CASSTGAEGYTF. CDR3 nucleotide sequence: TGTGCCAGCAGTACCGGAGCGGAGGGCTACACCTTC.

V and J are TRBV20-1 and TRBJ2-1; no clear D gene. The CDR3 is made up of 15 amino acids. Trimming pared 0 bases from V and 1 base from J, leaving 10 bases between. The germline V gene encodes CDR1 DFQATT and CDR2 SNEGSKA (reference sequence). The CDR3 nucleotides are TGCAGTGCTAGAGATCATGCAAATTCCTACAATGAGCAGTTCTTC. It translates to CSARDHANSYNEQFF.

This clone was counted once. The chain links TRBV20-1 to TRBJ2-7; 7 nucleotides line up with TRBD1. The CDR3 sequence is 15 residues long. Germline V lookup: CDR1 DFQATT, CDR2 SNEGSKA (reference sequence). J lost 0 bases, V lost 5 bases, and 10 bases had no gene match. The DNA for the CDR3 is TGCAGTGCTGGCCCCGGGACAGCTAGCTCCTACGAGCAGTACTTC. This codes for CSAGPGTASSYEQYF.

Ten or more counts support this clone. V gene TRBV6-4 combines with J gene TRBJ2-3; D unclear. V was trimmed by 5 bases and J by 4 bases, leaving 10 bases between them. Looked up from germline, CDR1 is MRHNA and CDR2 is SNTAGT. The CDR3 is made up of 13 amino acids. CDR3 loop: CASSNQQSDTQYF. The CDR3, as DNA: TGTGCCAGCAGTAATCAGCAATCAGATACGCAGTATTTT.

The chain joins TRBV11-1 to TRBJ2-7; 7 bases fit TRBD2. V lost 1 base to trimming and J lost 4 bases; unmatched junction nucleotides: 10. The CDR3 sequence is 16 residues long. Germline loops: CDR1 SGHAT, CDR2 FQDESV (reference sequence). The CDR3 DNA reads as TGTGCCAGCAGCTTAGTGCGGTCGGGAGGTAGATACGAGCAGTACTTC. Amino acid sequence: CASSLVRSGGRYEQYF.

Ten or more counts support this clone. The rearrangement joins TRBV5-1 to TRBJ1-1; D may be TRBD1 (5 bases). The CDR3 extends over 14 amino acids. V shed 4 bases and J shed 1 base, with 11 bases lying between them. Looked up from germline, CDR1 is SGHRS and CDR2 is YFSETQ. The CDR3 bases are TGCGCCAGCAGCACGCTGGGGGGGAACACTGAAGCTTTCTTT. The encoded protein is CASSTLGGNTEAFF.